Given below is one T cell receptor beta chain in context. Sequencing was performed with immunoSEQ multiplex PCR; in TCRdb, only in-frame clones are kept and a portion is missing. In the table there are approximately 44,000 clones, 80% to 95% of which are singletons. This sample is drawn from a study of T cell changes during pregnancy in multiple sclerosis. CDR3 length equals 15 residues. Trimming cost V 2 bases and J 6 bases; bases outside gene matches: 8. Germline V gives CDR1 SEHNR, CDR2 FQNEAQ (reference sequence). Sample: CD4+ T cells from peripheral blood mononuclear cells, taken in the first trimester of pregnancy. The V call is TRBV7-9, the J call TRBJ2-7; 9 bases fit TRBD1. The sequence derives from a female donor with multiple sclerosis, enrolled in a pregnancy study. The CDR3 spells CASSLLTGGLSEQYF. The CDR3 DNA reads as TGTGCCAGCAGCTTACTCACAGGGGGCTTGTCCGAGCAGTACTTC.